The rows below give T cell receptor beta chains drawn from one sample of a study of blood T cell repertoires in COVID-19. Measured with immunoSEQ multiplex PCR; TCRdb has only the in-frame clones, and not every one. The table lists 300,000 to 400,000 clones, 70% to 90% of them singletons. What was sequenced was peripheral blood. Receptors originate from a human donor in a cohort sampled during active COVID-19. The CDR3 runs from the conserved cysteine through the conserved F or W. Each record gives: D gene, J gene, V gene, clone size, CDR3 protein, CDR3 DNA. D genes are given only for firm matches. Clone size is given for some rows only: seen once, a few or many times, or a class if the clone is expanded.

D gene: TRBD1; J gene: TRBJ1-4; V gene: TRBV19; clone size: once; CDR3 protein: CASNPTGDDEKLFF; CDR3 DNA: TGTGCCAGTAACCCGACAGGGGATGATGAAAAACTGTTTTTT
D gene: TRBD1; J gene: TRBJ1-5; V gene: TRBV11-2; clone size: NA; CDR3 protein: CASSVDRAGQPQHF; CDR3 DNA: TGTGCCAGCAGCGTTGACAGGGCGGGTCAGCCCCAGCATTTT
D gene: TRBD1; J gene: TRBJ2-1; V gene: TRBV6-5; clone size: once; CDR3 protein: CASSYGGQGDEQFF; CDR3 DNA: TGTGCCAGCAGTTACGGGGGACAGGGCGATGAGCAGTTCTTC
D gene: NA; J gene: TRBJ1-2; V gene: TRBV6-1; clone size: NA; CDR3 protein: CASSDITGNYGYTF; CDR3 DNA: TGTGCCAGCAGTGATATCACAGGGAACTATGGCTACACCTTC
D gene: NA; J gene: TRBJ1-2; V gene: TRBV5-1; clone size: NA; CDR3 protein: CASSLVGGRDGYTF; CDR3 DNA: TGCGCCAGCAGCTTGGTCGGGGGGCGCGATGGCTACACCTTC
D gene: TRBD1; J gene: TRBJ2-3; V gene: TRBV5-1; clone size: NA; CDR3 protein: CASSLDRADTQYF; CDR3 DNA: TGCGCCAGCAGTCTCGACAGGGCAGATACGCAGTATTTT
D gene: NA; J gene: TRBJ1-4; V gene: TRBV6-1; clone size: NA; CDR3 protein: CASSVRGILNSEKLFF; CDR3 DNA: TGTGCCAGCAGTGTTAGAGGGATACTGAATAGTGAAAAACTGTTTTTT
D gene: TRBD1; J gene: TRBJ2-7; V gene: TRBV28; clone size: NA; CDR3 protein: CASTGTGTVYEQYF; CDR3 DNA: TGTGCCAGCACCGGGACAGGGACGGTCTACGAGCAGTACTTC
D gene: TRBD2; J gene: TRBJ2-7; V gene: TRBV11-2; clone size: once; CDR3 protein: CASSLSASGSYEQYF; CDR3 DNA: TGTGCCAGCAGCTTATCGGCTAGCGGGAGTTACGAGCAGTACTTC
D gene: NA; J gene: TRBJ2-3; V gene: TRBV3-1/TRBV3-2; clone size: NA; CDR3 protein: CASSRERSTDTQYF; CDR3 DNA: TGTGCCAGCAGCCGGGAGAGAAGCACAGATACGCAGTATTTT
D gene: TRBD2; J gene: TRBJ2-1; V gene: TRBV20-1; clone size: once; CDR3 protein: CSVSRLAVWNEQFF; CDR3 DNA: TGCAGTGTTAGTAGGCTAGCGGTCTGGAATGAGCAGTTCTTC
D gene: TRBD1; J gene: TRBJ2-3; V gene: TRBV5-1; clone size: NA; CDR3 protein: CASSKDRGRDTQYF; CDR3 DNA: TGCGCCAGCAGCAAAGACAGGGGAAGAGATACGCAGTATTTT